This T cell receptor beta chain was captured by sequencing in a study of PD-1 blockade in classical Hodgkin lymphoma. Some clones are missing from TCRdb's copy, which holds only in-frame ones; the method was immunoSEQ multiplex PCR. The sample contains almost 85,000 clones, around 90% of which appear only once. This CDR3 is built from 16 residues. V lost 1 base and J lost 4; bases outside the gene matches: 7. Germline V gene lookup returns CDR1 LGHNA and CDR2 YNFKEQ. All trial patients relapsed after autologous stem cell transplantation. This clone appeared once. The source was peripheral blood mononuclear cells (PBMCs), collected at baseline. The source is a human donor with classical Hodgkin lymphoma. This chain uses TRBV4-2 with TRBJ2-1, with TRBD1 matching over 7 bases. CDR3 in amino acids: CASSQALTGLYNEQFF. DNA of the CDR3: TGTGCCAGCAGCCAAGCATTGACAGGGCTATACAATGAGCAGTTCTTC.